This T cell receptor beta chain was retrieved from a study of preoperative IRX-2 immunotherapy in early breast cancer. Regarding treatment: preoperative locoregional IRX-2 cytokine immunotherapy. Repertoires were generated with immunoSEQ multiplex PCR, while TCRdb's copy carries only in-frame clones and drops some. The data show around 57,000 clones, approximately 94% seen once. Sampling was conducted from a patient treated with IRX-2 immunotherapy. This receptor was taken from a human donor with breast cancer.

The CDR3 here is CASSFNLGSNYGYTF. Written as DNA, the CDR3 is TGTGCCAGCAGCTTTAATCTCGGCAGCAACTATGGCTACACCTTC. The chain employs TRBV5-5 and TRBJ1-2; no clear D. Between the trimmed V and J ends, which lost 2 bases and 2 bases, there was a span of 13 bases. This CDR3 is 15 amino acids long. CDR1 is SGHKS and CDR2 is YYEKEE in the germline V gene (reference sequence).